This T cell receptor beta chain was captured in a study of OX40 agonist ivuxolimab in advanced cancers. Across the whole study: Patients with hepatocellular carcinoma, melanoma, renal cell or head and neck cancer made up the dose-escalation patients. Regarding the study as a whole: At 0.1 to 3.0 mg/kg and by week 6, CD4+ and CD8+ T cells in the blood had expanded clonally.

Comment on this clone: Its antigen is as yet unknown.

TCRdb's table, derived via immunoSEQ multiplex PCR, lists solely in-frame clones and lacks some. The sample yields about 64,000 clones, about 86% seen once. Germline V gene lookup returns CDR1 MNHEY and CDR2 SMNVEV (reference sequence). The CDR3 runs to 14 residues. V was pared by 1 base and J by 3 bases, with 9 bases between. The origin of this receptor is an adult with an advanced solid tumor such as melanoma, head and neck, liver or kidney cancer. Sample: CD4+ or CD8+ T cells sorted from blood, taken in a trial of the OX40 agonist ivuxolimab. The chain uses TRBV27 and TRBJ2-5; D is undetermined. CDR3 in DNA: TGTGCCAGCAGTTTATTGGGAAGTAAAGAGACCCAGTACTTC. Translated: CASSLLGSKETQYF.